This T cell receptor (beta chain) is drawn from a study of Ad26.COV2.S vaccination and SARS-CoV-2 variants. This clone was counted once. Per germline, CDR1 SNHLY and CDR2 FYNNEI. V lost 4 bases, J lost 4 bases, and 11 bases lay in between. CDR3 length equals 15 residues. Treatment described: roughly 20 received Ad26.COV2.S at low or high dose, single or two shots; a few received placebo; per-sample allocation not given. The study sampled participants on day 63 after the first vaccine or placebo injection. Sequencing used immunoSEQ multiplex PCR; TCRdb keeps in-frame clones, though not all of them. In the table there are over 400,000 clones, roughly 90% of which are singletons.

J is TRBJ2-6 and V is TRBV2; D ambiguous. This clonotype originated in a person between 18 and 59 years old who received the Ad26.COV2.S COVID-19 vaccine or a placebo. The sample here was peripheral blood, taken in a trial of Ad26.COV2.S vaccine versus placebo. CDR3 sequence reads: CASSVGTGGANVLTF. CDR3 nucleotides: TGTGCCAGCAGTGTAGGCACTGGAGGGGCCAACGTCCTGACTTTC.